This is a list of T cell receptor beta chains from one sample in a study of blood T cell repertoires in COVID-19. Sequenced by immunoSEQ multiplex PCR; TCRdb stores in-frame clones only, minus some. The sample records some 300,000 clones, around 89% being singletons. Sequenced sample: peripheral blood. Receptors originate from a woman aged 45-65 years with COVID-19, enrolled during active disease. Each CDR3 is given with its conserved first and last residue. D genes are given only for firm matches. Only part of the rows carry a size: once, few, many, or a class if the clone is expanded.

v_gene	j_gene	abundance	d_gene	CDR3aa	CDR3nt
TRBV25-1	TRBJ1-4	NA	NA	CASSVGWGTINEKLFF	TGTGCCAGCAGTGTCGGGTGGGGCACAATTAATGAAAAACTGTTTTTT
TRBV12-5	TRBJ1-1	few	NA	CASGLSRTGGTEAFF	TGTGCTAGTGGTTTGTCCCGGACGGGAGGCACTGAAGCTTTCTTT
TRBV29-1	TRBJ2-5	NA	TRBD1	CSVDRAETQYF	TGCAGCGTCGACAGGGCAGAGACCCAGTACTTC
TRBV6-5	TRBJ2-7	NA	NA	CASSYTRNSYEQYF	TGTGCCAGCAGTTACACGCGTAACTCCTACGAGCAGTACTTC
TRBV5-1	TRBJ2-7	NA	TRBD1	CASSPGTGVEEQYF	TGCGCCAGCTCGCCCGGGACAGGGGTTGAAGAGCAGTACTTC
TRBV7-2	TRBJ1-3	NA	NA	CASSLQGNTIYF	TGTGCCAGCAGCCTTCAGGGAAACACCATATATTTT
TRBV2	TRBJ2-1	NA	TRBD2	CATGTSGYNEQFF	TGTGCCACCGGGACTAGCGGATACAATGAGCAGTTCTTC
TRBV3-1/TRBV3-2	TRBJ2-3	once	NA	CASSQPGEADTQYF	TGTGCCAGCAGCCAACCGGGAGAAGCAGATACGCAGTATTTT
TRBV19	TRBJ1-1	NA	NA	CASSIGGVGDTEAFF	TGTGCCAGTAGTATAGGGGGGGTTGGGGACACTGAAGCTTTCTTT
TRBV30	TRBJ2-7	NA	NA	CAWLPRGGGTSYEQYF	TGTGCCTGGTTACCGAGAGGGGGAGGGACTTCTTACGAGCAGTACTTC
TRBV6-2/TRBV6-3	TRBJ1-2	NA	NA	CASSLTGTGSGYTF	TGTGCCAGCAGCTTAACTGGAACAGGGTCCGGTTACACCTTC
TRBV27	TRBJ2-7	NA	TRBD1	CASSDRENEQYF	TGTGCCAGCAGTGACAGGGAAAACGAGCAGTACTTC
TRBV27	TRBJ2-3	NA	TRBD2	CASSQWTSGSTDTQYF	TGTGCCAGCAGTCAATGGACTAGCGGGTCCACAGATACGCAGTATTTT
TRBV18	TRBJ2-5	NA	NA	CASSPLRGWETQYF	TGTGCCAGCTCACCACTCAGGGGATGGGAGACCCAGTACTTC
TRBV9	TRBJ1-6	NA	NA	CASSARDTHWSPLHF	TGTGCCAGCAGCGCACGGGACACCCACTGGTCACCCCTCCACTTT
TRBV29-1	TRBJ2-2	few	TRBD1	CSVRDREHTGELFF	TGCAGCGTTAGGGACAGGGAACACACCGGGGAGCTGTTTTTT
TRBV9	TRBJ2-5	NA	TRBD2	CASSRAGEGGTQYF	TGTGCCAGCAGCCGAGCGGGAGAGGGGGGGACCCAGTACTTC
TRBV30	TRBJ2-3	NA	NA	CAWSAEGLSTDTQYF	TGTGCCTGGAGTGCGGAGGGCCTTAGCACAGATACGCAGTATTTT
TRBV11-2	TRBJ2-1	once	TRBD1	CASSLGTVSYNEQFF	TGTGCCAGCAGTCTCGGGACAGTCTCCTACAATGAGCAGTTCTTC
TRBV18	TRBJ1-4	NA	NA	CASSPQTGTGGKLFF	TGTGCCAGCTCACCGCAAACAGGGACGGGCGGAAAACTGTTTTTT
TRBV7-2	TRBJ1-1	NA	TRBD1	CASSLAQGVTEAFF	TGTGCCAGCAGCTTAGCCCAGGGGGTCACTGAAGCTTTCTTT
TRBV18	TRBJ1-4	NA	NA	CASSPLGGTGNEKLFF	TGTGCCAGCTCACCACTCGGCGGGACGGGGAATGAAAAACTGTTTTTT
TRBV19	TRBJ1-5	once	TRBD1	CASSIDQGGNQPQHF	TGTGCCAGTAGTATAGATCAGGGGGGCAATCAGCCCCAGCATTTT
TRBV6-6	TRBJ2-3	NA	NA	CASSYSQGWETDTQYF	TGTGCCAGCAGTTACTCCCAGGGGTGGGAGACAGATACGCAGTATTTT
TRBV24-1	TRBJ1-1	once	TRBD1	CATRTGMNTEAFF	TGTGCCACAAGGACAGGCATGAACACTGAAGCTTTCTTT
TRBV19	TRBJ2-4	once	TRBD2	CASSMWTSGRSLAKNIQYF	TGTGCCAGTAGTATGTGGACTAGCGGGAGAAGTCTAGCCAAAAACATTCAGTACTTC
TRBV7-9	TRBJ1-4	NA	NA	CATVDVTGEKLFF	TGTGCCACCGTTGACGTCACGGGGGAAAAACTGTTTTTT
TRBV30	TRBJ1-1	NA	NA	CAQGVANTEAFF	TGTGCCCAAGGGGTGGCGAACACTGAAGCTTTCTTT
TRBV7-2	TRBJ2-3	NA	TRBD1	CASRRTGYTDTQYF	TGTGCCAGCAGACGGACAGGGTACACAGATACGCAGTATTTT
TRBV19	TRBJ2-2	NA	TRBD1	CASSPQTGPLGTGELFF	TGTGCCAGTAGTCCCCAGACAGGGCCCTTGGGGACCGGGGAGCTGTTTTTT
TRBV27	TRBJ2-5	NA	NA	CASSPWADGETQYF	TGTGCCAGCAGTCCATGGGCAGATGGAGAGACCCAGTACTTC
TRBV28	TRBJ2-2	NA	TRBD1	CASSPLDRGTGELFF	TGTGCCAGCAGTCCGCTCGACAGGGGCACCGGGGAGCTGTTTTTT
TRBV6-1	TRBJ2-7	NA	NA	CASSEGRGGHLLGEQYF	TGTGCCAGCAGTGAAGGAAGGGGGGGGCATCTACTGGGCGAGCAGTACTTC
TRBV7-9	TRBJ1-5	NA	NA	CASSSGQLNQPQHF	TGTGCCAGCAGCTCCGGACAGCTTAATCAGCCCCAGCATTTT
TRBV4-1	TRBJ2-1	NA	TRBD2	CASSQAGTSYNEQFF	TGCGCCAGCAGCCAAGCCGGGACTAGCTACAATGAGCAGTTCTTC
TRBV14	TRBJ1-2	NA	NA	CASSHGQSLTSYTF	TGTGCCAGCAGCCACGGACAGTCCTTAACTAGCTACACCTTC
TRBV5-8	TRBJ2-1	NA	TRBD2	CASSFPTSVYNEQFF	TGTGCCAGCAGCTTCCCGACTAGCGTGTACAATGAGCAGTTCTTC
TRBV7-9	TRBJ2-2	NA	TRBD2	CASSQREVNTGELFF	TGTGCCAGCAGCCAGCGGGAGGTGAACACCGGGGAGCTGTTTTTT
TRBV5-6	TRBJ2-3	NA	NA	CASSVVGGPTDTQYF	TGTGCCAGCAGCGTCGTAGGGGGTCCCACAGATACGCAGTATTTT
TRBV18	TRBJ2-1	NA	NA	CASSSGSIDEQFF	TGTGCCAGCTCAAGTGGTAGCATCGATGAGCAGTTCTTC
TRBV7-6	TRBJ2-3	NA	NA	CASSPRLLTMSTDTQYF	TGTGCCAGCAGCCCCCGACTGCTAACCATGAGCACAGATACGCAGTATTTT
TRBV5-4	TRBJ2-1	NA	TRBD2	CASSRVGLAGNEQFF	TGTGCCAGCAGCCGGGTCGGACTAGCGGGCAATGAGCAGTTCTTC
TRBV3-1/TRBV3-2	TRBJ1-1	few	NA	CASSLWRADMNTEAFF	TGTGCCAGCAGCCTCTGGAGGGCGGACATGAACACTGAAGCTTTCTTT
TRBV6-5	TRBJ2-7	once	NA	CASRISGTYEQYF	TGTGCCAGCAGGATTAGCGGAACCTACGAGCAGTACTTC
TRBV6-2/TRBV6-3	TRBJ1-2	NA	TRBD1	CASSLGQGNYGYTF	TGTGCCAGCAGTTTGGGACAGGGCAACTATGGCTACACCTTC
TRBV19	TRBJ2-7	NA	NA	CASSDVDFYEQYF	TGTGCCAGTAGTGATGTCGACTTCTACGAGCAGTACTTC
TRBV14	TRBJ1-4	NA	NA	CASSHPPPQKLFF	TGTGCCAGCAGCCACCCCCCTCCCCAAAAACTGTTTTTT
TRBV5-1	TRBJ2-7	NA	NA	CASSEVPALKYEQYF	TGCGCCAGCAGCGAGGTTCCGGCCCTCAAGTACGAGCAGTACTTC
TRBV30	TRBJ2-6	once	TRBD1	CAWSPRGQVNVLTF	TGTGCCTGGAGCCCTAGAGGACAGGTCAACGTCCTGACTTTC
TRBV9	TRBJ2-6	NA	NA	CASSVPGSGANVLTF	TGTGCCAGCAGCGTTCCGGGATCTGGGGCCAACGTCCTGACTTTC
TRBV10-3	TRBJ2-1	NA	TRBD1	CAISEGTAKLNEQFF	TGTGCCATCAGTGAGGGGACAGCAAAACTCAATGAGCAGTTCTTC
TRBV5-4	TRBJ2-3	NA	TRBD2	CASSPPGGEGADTQYF	TGTGCCAGCAGCCCCCCGGGGGGGGAGGGCGCAGATACGCAGTATTTT
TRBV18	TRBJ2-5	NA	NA	CASSPPTGRRETQYF	TGTGCCAGCTCACCACCGACTGGTCGGCGGGAGACCCAGTACTTC
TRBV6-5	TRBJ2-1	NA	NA	CASSYSSMYNEQFF	TGTGCCAGCAGTTACTCGTCTATGTACAATGAGCAGTTCTTC
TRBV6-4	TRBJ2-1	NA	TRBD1	CASSDFGTGQFF	TGTGCCAGCAGTGACTTCGGGACAGGGCAGTTCTTC
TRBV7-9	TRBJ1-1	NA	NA	CASGLRNTEAFF	TGTGCCAGCGGCCTTCGGAACACTGAAGCTTTCTTT
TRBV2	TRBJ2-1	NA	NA	CASSEAASSYNEQFF	TGTGCCAGCAGTGAAGCCGCTAGCTCCTACAATGAGCAGTTCTTC
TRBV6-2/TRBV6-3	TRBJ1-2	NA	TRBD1	CASSDRANYGYTF	TGTGCCAGCAGTGACAGGGCGAACTATGGCTACACCTTC